This T cell receptor beta chain was sequenced in a study of cytomegalovirus exposure and HLA in healthy donors. Amplification used 60 Vbeta primers and 13 Jbeta primers. TCRdb's copy holds only in-frame clones and misses some; the assay was immunoSEQ multiplex PCR. The sample has fewer than 60,000 clones; 70% to 80% are singletons. Of note for this clone: Antigen specificity is unknown.

CDR1 SGHVS and CDR2 FQNEAQ come from the germline V gene. CDR3 length equals 13 residues. Between the trimmed V and J ends, which lost 5 bases and 5 bases, there was a span of 10 bases. Whole-study results and caveats: When analyzed later, a missense DCLRE1C variant was found to be linked to TCR beta V- and J-gene trimming. Most of the TCR beta V segments (in an earlier analysis) were productive either about 87% or about 30% of the time.

V and J are TRBV7-8 and TRBJ1-5; D ambiguous. The sample comprised PBMCs. This sequence originates from a woman in her 40s in good health and CMV-seropositive. The CDR3 reads CASSGGIHQPQHF. The CDR3 DNA is TGTGCCAGCAGCGGAGGGATACATCAGCCCCAGCATTTT.